This entry concerns a single T cell receptor (beta chain). The record originates from a study of T-cell memory formation after mild COVID-19. As for the study in general: TCR clusters mostly belonged to single donors.

Libraries for TCRalpha and TCRbeta carried sample barcodes and unique molecular identifiers via 5'RACE. TCRdb itself ran the 5' RACE reads through MiXCR, one entry per CDR3 protein. This table holds fewer than 650,000 distinct CDR3 sequences, less than 25% found once. The CDR3 has 15 residues. V was pared by 3 bases and J by 0 bases, with 14 bases between. Per germline, CDR1 SQVTM and CDR2 ANQGSEA. The chain carries TRBV29-1 and TRBJ1-1; no reliable D call. The sequenced sample consisted of PBMCs or a T cell subset sorted from them (not recorded which). The receptor was isolated from an adult woman who had mild COVID-19 (a few samples of this study predate the infection). Cell type and time point are not known. CDR3: CSVEPNGLMNTEAFF. DNA of the CDR3: TGCAGCGTTGAGCCTAACGGATTAATGAACACTGAAGCTTTCTTT.